Listed below are T cell receptor beta chains from one sample, sequenced in a study of post-analysis software for immune sequencing data. TCRdb used MiXCR to reprocess the PCR reads, holding one entry per CDR3 protein. The sample records under 200,000 distinct CDR3 sequences, around 30% being singletons. The sequenced material came from blood. The source of these receptors is a girl between 2 and 17 years old with multiple sclerosis. The CDR3 runs from the conserved cysteine through the conserved F or W. Fields, in order: V gene, J gene, clone size, D gene, CDR3 length, CDR3 protein, CDR3 DNA. The D gene is left open where the match is weak. Only part of the rows carry a size: once, few, many, or a class if the clone is expanded.

>TRBV5-5|TRBJ2-3|.|.|14
CASSLALGGDTQYF
TGTGCCAGCAGCTTGGCCTTGGGTGGAGATACGCAGTATTTT
>TRBV4-1|TRBJ1-1|many|.|16
CASSQGVGGAFTEAFF
TGCGCCAGCAGCCAAGGGGTCGGAGGGGCTTTCACTGAAGCTTTCTTT
>TRBV30|TRBJ2-1|.|TRBD1|14
CAWSRSGGYNEQFF
TGTGCCTGGAGTAGGTCAGGGGGCTACAATGAGCAGTTCTTC
>TRBV12-3/TRBV12-4|TRBJ2-1|many|.|14
CASSLATTTNEQFF
TGTGCCAGCAGTTTAGCGACCACAACCAATGAGCAGTTCTTC
>TRBV20-1|TRBJ2-3|.|TRBD2|13
CSARPSGGDTQYF
TGCAGTGCTAGGCCTAGCGGGGGAGATACGCAGTATTTT
>TRBV5-5|TRBJ2-1|many|TRBD1|15
CASSLGQGRYNEQFF
TGTGCCAGCAGCCTAGGACAGGGGCGTTACAATGAGCAGTTCTTC
>TRBV7-2|TRBJ2-7|.|TRBD1|17
CASSSRVVGTGYDEQYF
TGTGCCAGCAGCTCACGCGTTGTCGGGACAGGGTATGACGAGCAGTACTTC
>TRBV7-9|TRBJ2-2|.|TRBD1|16
CASSLLRQGYTGELFF
TGTGCCAGCAGCTTACTCCGACAGGGTTACACCGGGGAGCTGTTTTTT
>TRBV7-9|TRBJ1-2|many|.|15
CASSFDSPGADGYTF
TGTGCCAGCAGCTTCGATTCTCCAGGGGCGGATGGCTACACCTTC
>TRBV12-3/TRBV12-4|TRBJ2-7|.|.|16
CASSLALEKNSYEQYF
TGTGCCAGCAGTTTAGCGCTAGAGAAAAACTCCTACGAGCAGTACTTC
>TRBV5-1|TRBJ1-2|.|.|13
CASSVRTGNGYTF
TGCGCCAGCAGCGTGAGGACGGGGAATGGCTACACCTTC
>TRBV29-1|TRBJ1-1|many|.|12
CRASGGNTEAFF
TGCAGAGCCTCAGGAGGCAACACTGAAGCTTTCTTT
>TRBV12-3/TRBV12-4|TRBJ2-7|many|.|14
CASSLGGTSYEQYF
TGTGCCAGCAGTTTAGGGGGGACCTCCTACGAGCAGTACTTC
>TRBV29-1|TRBJ1-2|many|.|12
CSVERLRYGYTF
TGCAGCGTTGAGAGGTTGAGGTATGGCTACACCTTC
>TRBV29-1|TRBJ2-7|many|TRBD1|15
CSVEDSHRGTYEQYF
TGCAGCGTTGAAGATAGTCACAGGGGGACCTACGAGCAGTACTTC
>TRBV11-2|TRBJ2-1|once|.|13
CASSLGDAVRTFF
TGTGCCAGCAGCTTAGGGGACGCCGTACGGACGTTCTTC
>TRBV7-9|TRBJ2-7|.|.|11
CASSLVDQQYF
TGTGCCAGCAGCTTAGTGGATCAGCAGTACTTC
>TRBV7-9|TRBJ2-1|many|.|16
CASSPRLQSPYNEQFF
TGTGCCAGCAGCCCACGTTTGCAGTCACCCTACAATGAGCAGTTCTTC
>TRBV20-1|TRBJ2-1|.|.|17
CSARRQGELSSYNEQFF
TGCAGTGCTAGACGCCAGGGAGAACTCAGCTCCTACAATGAGCAGTTCTTC
>TRBV6-5|TRBJ2-7|many|.|14
CATQSSGFVYEQYF
TGTGCCACCCAGAGTTCAGGGTTCGTATACGAGCAGTACTTC
>TRBV29-1|TRBJ1-1|few|.|14
CSVEVSGINTEAFF
TGCAGCGTTGAAGTTTCGGGGATCAACACTGAAGCTTTCTTT
>TRBV6-2/TRBV6-3|TRBJ1-2|.|.|15
CASTNRQASNYGYTF
TGTGCCAGCACGAACCGACAGGCATCTAACTATGGCTACACCTTC
>TRBV20-1|TRBJ1-1|.|TRBD1|14
CSAIVFPGGTEAFF
TGCAGTGCTATTGTTTTCCCAGGGGGCACTGAAGCTTTCTTT
>TRBV5-6|TRBJ1-1|few|.|12
CASSLFGAEAFF
TGTGCCAGCAGCTTGTTCGGTGCTGAAGCTTTCTTT
>TRBV24-1|TRBJ1-6|few|TRBD1|15
CATSDPTGPNSPLHF
TGTGCCACCAGTGATCCGACAGGGCCCAATTCACCCCTCCACTTT
>TRBV7-9|TRBJ2-6|.|.|13
CASSSTAANVLTF
TGTGCCAGCAGCTCTACCGCGGCCAACGTCCTGACTTTC
>TRBV4-1|TRBJ1-6|.|.|18
CASSQDDQDLSGNSPLHF
TGCGCCAGCAGCCAAGATGATCAGGATCTATCGGGGAATTCACCCCTCCACTTT
>TRBV5-1|TRBJ2-3|once|.|14
CASSADPGADTQYF
TGCGCCAGCAGCGCCGATCCGGGGGCAGATACGCAGTATTTT
>TRBV6-2/TRBV6-3|TRBJ2-5|.|.|11
CASSYWNEQYF
TGTGCCAGCAGTTACTGGAATGAGCAGTACTTC
>TRBV5-1|TRBJ1-2|few|.|12
CASRGGSYGYTF
TGCGCCAGCAGGGGCGGTAGCTATGGCTACACCTTC
>TRBV7-8|TRBJ2-1|many|.|14
CASSLAQADNEQFF
TGTGCCAGCAGCTTAGCGCAGGCGGACAATGAGCAGTTCTTC
>TRBV5-1|TRBJ1-1|few|.|13
CASSLAVNTEAFF
TGCGCCAGCAGCTTGGCAGTGAACACTGAAGCTTTCTTT
>TRBV12-3/TRBV12-4|TRBJ1-1|.|.|11
CASSLANEAFF
TGTGCCAGCAGTTTAGCTAACGAAGCTTTCTTT
>TRBV29-1|TRBJ2-1|few|TRBD2|16
CSVEGTSGSPLGEQFF
TGCAGCGTTGAGGGGACTAGCGGGAGTCCCCTGGGGGAGCAGTTCTTC
>TRBV14|TRBJ2-7|.|TRBD2|16
CASSRGEAGALYEQYF
TGTGCCAGCAGCAGAGGCGAAGCGGGGGCCCTCTACGAGCAGTACTTC
>TRBV2|TRBJ1-5|few|TRBD1|15
CASSELIGGMEPQHF
TGTGCCAGCAGTGAATTGATAGGGGGCATGGAGCCCCAGCATTTT
>TRBV6-2/TRBV6-3|TRBJ2-5|.|TRBD1|15
CASSSQITGANEQYF
TGTGCCAGCAGTTCACAAATTACAGGGGCCAATGAGCAGTACTTC
>TRBV7-8|TRBJ2-5|few|TRBD1|14
CASSSRQGTEEQYF
TGTGCCAGCAGCTCGAGACAGGGGACCGAAGAGCAGTACTTC
>TRBV6-2/TRBV6-3|TRBJ1-5|few|.|12
CASSYWGQPQHF
TGTGCCAGCAGTTACTGGGGTCAGCCCCAGCATTTT
>TRBV7-6|TRBJ1-2|.|TRBD1|14
CASSLARTGNGYTF
TGTGCCAGCAGCTTAGCCAGGACAGGGAATGGCTACACCTTC
>TRBV7-8|TRBJ2-2|.|.|16
CASSLEGRLLPGELFF
TGTGCCAGCAGCTTAGAGGGCAGGCTTTTACCCGGGGAGCTGTTTTTT
>TRBV15|TRBJ2-4|many|TRBD2|17
CATSRDGGGGAKNIQYF
TGTGCCACCAGCAGAGATGGCGGGGGTGGCGCCAAAAACATTCAGTACTTC
>TRBV5-6|TRBJ1-2|many|.|14
CASSLLDGNYGYTF
TGTGCCAGCAGCTTGTTAGACGGAAACTATGGCTACACCTTC
>TRBV28|TRBJ2-5|many|.|12
CASRGGLETQYF
TGTGCCAGCAGGGGGGGGCTAGAGACCCAGTACTTC
>TRBV5-1|TRBJ2-5|.|TRBD2|17
CASSPGLAGGVKETQYF
TGCGCCAGCAGCCCGGGACTAGCGGGAGGAGTTAAAGAGACCCAGTACTTC